The 11 T cell receptor beta chains below all came from one sample that was sequenced in a study of T cell responses to AZD1222 COVID-19 vaccine. Method: immunoSEQ multiplex PCR; TCRdb's copy keeps in-frame clones and lacks some. Found here are 110,000 to 150,000 clones, roughly 91% of them singletons; the top ten hold roughly 9.1%. The sample here was peripheral blood, taken on day 0 of AZD1222 vaccination. The receptors were gathered from an adult in good health.

This clone was recorded only once. The V and J genes are TRBV6-1 and TRBJ2-1; 8 bases match TRBD1. Germline V gene sequence: CDR1 MNHNS, CDR2 SASEGT. V shed 1 base, J shed 4 bases, and the junction held 6 bases outside the gene matches. The CDR3 is 16 residues long. Written as DNA, the CDR3 is TGTGCCAGCAGTGAAGACGGACAGGGAGCATACAATGAGCAGTTCTTC. Protein product: CASSEDGQGAYNEQFF.

This chain joins TRBV6-6 and TRBJ1-3; D gene uncertain. In germline, CDR1 is MNHNY, CDR2 SVGAGI (reference sequence). The CDR3 extends over 15 amino acids. Trimming stripped 4 bases from V and 1 base from J, with 11 bases between. CDR3 sequence: CASSWRIGSGNTIYF. CDR3 DNA: TGTGCCAGCAGTTGGAGAATCGGATCTGGAAACACCATATATTTT.

The chain is built from TRBV7-2 and TRBJ2-7; TRBD2 matches at 16 bases. The CDR3 consists of 18 residues. Germline assignment: CDR1 SGHTA and CDR2 FQGNSA. Unmatched junction bases numbered 13, after V lost 4 bases and J lost 7 bases. The CDR3 bases are TGTGCCAGCAGCTATCTACCGGGACTAGCGGGGGGGCTGGGAGAGCAGTACTTC. Its protein product is CASSYLPGLAGGLGEQYF. Using reference TRBV7-2 and TRBJ2-7 for the parts outside the CDR3, the full variable domain is GAGVSQSPSNKVTEKGKDVELRCDPISGHTALYWYRQSLGQGLEFLIYFQGNSAPDKSGLPSDRFSAERTGGSVSTLTIQRTQQEDSAVYLCASSYLPGLAGGLGEQYFGPGTRLTVT.

The genes are TRBV7-3 and TRBJ1-6; D call uncertain. The CDR3 is made up of 13 amino acids. From germline, CDR1 is SGHTA and CDR2 FQGTGA. The germline V and J ends were trimmed by 1 base and 8 bases, with 6 bases remaining between them. CDR3 DNA sequence: TGTGCCAGCAGCTTAAATGTGTATTCACCCCTCCACTTT. It translates to CASSLNVYSPLHF. Complete variable domain (other parts from reference TRBV7-3 and TRBJ1-6): GAGVSQTPSNKVTEKGKYVELRCDPISGHTALYWYRQSLGQGPEFLIYFQGTGAADDSGLPNDRFFAVRPEGSVSTLKIQRTERGDSAVYLCASSLNVYSPLHFGNGTRLTVT.

This chain joins TRBV27 and TRBJ2-2, with 7 bases aligning to TRBD1. Germline-derived CDR1 and CDR2 are MNHEY and SMNVEV (reference sequence). The CDR3 spans 13 residues. Trimming took 8 bases from V and 6 from J; bases not matched to a gene: 6. This CDR3 reads CASRRQGPGELFF. The CDR3 DNA is TGTGCCAGCCGGAGACAGGGCCCCGGGGAGCTGTTTTTT.

This clone has only one observation. The chain uses TRBV28 and TRBJ1-2; D gene ambiguous. The CDR3 length is 11 residues. Germline loops: CDR1 MDHEN, CDR2 SYDVKM. V was clipped by 9 bases and J by 2 bases, with 7 bases between them. The CDR3 DNA follows: TGTGCCAGTGGGCTCAACTATGGCTACACCTTC. It encodes CASGLNYGYTF.

The chain joins TRBV24-1 to TRBJ1-2; 10 bases line up with TRBD1. The germline CDR1 and CDR2 sequences are KGHDR and SFDVKD. V was pared by 3 bases and J by 8 bases, with 11 bases of the junction left unmatched. The CDR3 runs to 16 residues. In DNA, the CDR3 is TGTGCCACCAGTGATACCGGGACAGGGGATAGAGACGGCTACACCTTC. This codes for CATSDTGTGDRDGYTF.

The CDR3 DNA sequence: TGTGCCAGCAGCGACGGGACGGACATGAACACTGAAGCTTTCTTT. Translating gives CASSDGTDMNTEAFF. The chain is built from TRBV21-1 and TRBJ1-1. TRBV21-1 is reported as a pseudogene. This CDR3 comprises 15 residues.

The chain joins TRBV7-3 to TRBJ1-1, with 12 bases identical to TRBD1. Germline assignment: CDR1 SGHTA and CDR2 FQGTGA. The junction had 4 bases not matched to a gene; V was cut back by 5 bases and J by 6 bases. The CDR3 is 14 residues long. The CDR3 protein is CASSRGQGAPEAFF. For the CDR3, the DNA is TGTGCCAGCAGCAGGGGACAGGGGGCCCCTGAAGCTTTCTTT.

The chain joins TRBV3-1 (or the pseudogene TRBV3-2) to TRBJ1-1; 8 bases line up with TRBD1. CDR1 and CDR2 (germline): LGHDT, YNNKEL (reference sequence). The CDR3 loop spans 13 amino acids. The V and J ends lost 5 bases and 7 bases, in that order; junction bases with no gene match: 6. CDR3 sequence: CASSFPGGGEAFF. The CDR3, as DNA: TGTGCCAGCAGCTTTCCAGGGGGCGGTGAAGCTTTCTTT.

This rearrangement joins TRBV11-2 to TRBJ1-6, with D perhaps TRBD1 (6 bases). The ends were cut back, 5 bases at V and 9 bases at J, with 17 bases in the middle. Germline CDR1 reads SGHAT; CDR2 reads FQNNGV. The CDR3 runs 15 residues. CDR3 sequence reads: CASSALDRRTSPLHF. CDR3 coding DNA: TGTGCCAGCAGCGCCCTGGACAGAAGGACTTCACCCCTCCACTTT.